The 23 T cell receptor beta chains below all came from one sample that was sequenced in a study of blood T cell repertoires in COVID-19. Profiling relied on immunoSEQ multiplex PCR, and the TCRdb table lists in-frame clones only, not all of them. Among 240,000 or so clones listed, roughly 91% were seen once. The sequenced sample consisted of PBMCs or T cells enriched from blood (not recorded which). Source of these receptors: a man aged 35-49 years who had recovered from COVID-19.

The CDR3 DNA reads as TGCGCCAGCAGCTACCCCGGGACAGATACGCAGTATTTT. It codes for CASSYPGTDTQYF. The gene calls are TRBV5-1 and TRBJ2-3; D remains ambiguous. This CDR3 is 13 amino acids long. Germline lookup yields CDR1 SGHRS and CDR2 YFSETQ. Trimming left V 3 bases short and J 3 bases short, with 8 bases between.

The chain employs TRBV9 and TRBJ1-6; 7 bases agree with TRBD1. CDR3 size: 15 residues. The germline gives CDR1 SGDLS, CDR2 YYNGEE. J was trimmed by 4 bases and V by 3 bases; bases with no gene match: 4. As DNA, the CDR3 is TGTGCCAGCAGCGCGGGACAGTTATATAATTCACCCCTCCACTTT. Translating gives CASSAGQLYNSPLHF.

The chain couples TRBV4-1 to TRBJ2-1; TRBD2 might be the D (5 bases). This CDR3 contains 16 residues. The V gene lost 6 bases and the J gene lost 9 bases, with 24 bases spanning the gap. CDR1 and CDR2 from the germline V gene are MGHRA and YSYEKL. The CDR3 is CASRPDPRRLLSEQFF. CDR3 sequence (DNA): TGCGCCAGCAGGCCGGACCCGCGGAGGCTTTTAAGTGAGCAGTTCTTC.

The chain carries TRBV11-1 and TRBJ1-1; D is undetermined. The CDR3 runs to 16 residues. Germline CDR1 and CDR2: SGHAT and FQDESV (reference sequence). Trimming removed 0 bases from V and 6 bases from J, with 17 bases in between. The CDR3 bases are TGTGCCAGCAGCTTAGCGTTGGCGGGCTCCGTGGCTGAAGCTTTCTTT. This gives the protein CASSLALAGSVAEAFF.

The V and J genes are TRBV9 and TRBJ1-3; TRBD1 matches at 7 bases. Germline V lookup: CDR1 SGDLS, CDR2 YYNGEE. The CDR3 has 18 residues. Trimming at V came to 2 bases and at J to 4 bases, leaving 15 bases not matched to a gene. The DNA of the CDR3 is TGTGCCAGCAGCGTCGCCGTGGACAGGACTCTAATCGGAAACACCATATATTTT. Amino acid sequence: CASSVAVDRTLIGNTIYF.

The chain recombines TRBV7-9 with TRBJ2-3, with a possible D match to TRBD1 (5 bases). CDR1 and CDR2 from the germline V gene are SEHNR and FQNEAQ (reference sequence). The CDR3 contains 16 residues. V lost 5 bases to trimming and J lost 0 bases, with 15 bases between them. CDR3 sequence (DNA): TGTGCCAGCAGCATCGGCAGACAGCCCAGCACAGATACGCAGTATTTT. Residues: CASSIGRQPSTDTQYF.

The chain carries TRBV19 and TRBJ2-7; possible D gene TRBD1, 6 bases. Trimming took 4 bases from V and 4 from J, leaving 11 bases between them. Germline V gene data show CDR1 as LNHDA and CDR2 as SQIVND (reference sequence). The CDR3 runs 13 residues. In DNA form, the CDR3 reads TGTGCCAGTAGTAAGGACAGAACTTACGAGCAGTACTTC. It codes for CASSKDRTYEQYF.

This chain uses TRBV7-6 with TRBJ1-4; TRBD1 matches at 7 bases. After removal of 0 bases from V and 2 bases from J, the junction contained 15 bases not matched to a gene. Per germline, CDR1 SGHVS and CDR2 FNYEAQ. This CDR3 region has 20 residues. The CDR3 DNA reads TGTGCCAGCAGCTTAGCGCTAGAGACAGGGTTTCTTTCTACTAATGAAAAACTGTTTTTT. Its protein is CASSLALETGFLSTNEKLFF.

V gene TRBV29-1 combines with J gene TRBJ2-7, with a possible D match to TRBD1 (6 bases). Germline V CDR1 and CDR2: SQVTM, ANQGSEA. This CDR3 has 15 amino acids. Trimming pared 6 bases from V and 5 bases from J, leaving 23 bases between. This chain's CDR3 is CSVRNYDRNFHEQYF. As DNA, the CDR3 is TGCAGCGTCCGAAATTATGACAGGAATTTTCACGAGCAGTACTTC.

The genes are TRBV7-8 and TRBJ1-1; 10 bases line up with TRBD1. Unmatched junction bases numbered 19, after V lost 3 bases and J lost 6 bases. Germline loops: CDR1 SGHVS, CDR2 FQNEAQ. This CDR3 has 19 amino acids. CDR3 nucleotides: TGTGCCAGCAGCTTTCCCCGGGACAGGGGAGTCGGTGACACCGCTGAAGCTTTCTTT. This translates into CASSFPRDRGVGDTAEAFF.

The chain employs TRBV5-5 and TRBJ1-5; D unclear. CDR1 SGHKS and CDR2 YYEKEE come from the germline V gene (reference sequence). V lost 1 base, J lost 2 bases, and 10 bases lay in between. The CDR3 has 15 amino acids. The CDR3 protein is CASSLQTSGNQPQHF. In nucleotides, the CDR3 is TGTGCCAGCAGCTTGCAGACATCGGGCAATCAGCCCCAGCATTTT.

The genes are TRBV14 and TRBJ1-3, with 8 bases fitting TRBD1. The CDR3 extends over 20 amino acids. Germline CDR1 is SGHDN and CDR2 is FVKESK. After removal of 5 bases from V and 0 bases from J, the junction contained 18 bases not matched to a gene. This CDR3 is CASSKGIGQGVRVSGNTIYF. The CDR3 DNA reads as TGTGCCAGCAGCAAGGGAATCGGACAGGGAGTACGGGTCTCTGGAAACACCATATATTTT.

The sample holds one count of this clone. This chain uses TRBV24-1 with TRBJ2-1; TRBD2 matches 9 bases. The CDR3 is made up of 16 amino acids. CDR1 and CDR2 from the germline V gene are KGHDR and SFDVKD. With V trimmed by 2 bases and J by 4 bases, 5 bases remained unmatched. CDR3 nucleotide sequence: TGTGCCACCAGTGATTGGGCTAGCGGGATTTACAATGAGCAGTTCTTC. It is translated as CATSDWASGIYNEQFF.

The chain's CDR3 is CASSLGLAGVNEQFF. DNA of the CDR3: TGTGCCAGCAGCTTGGGACTAGCGGGAGTTAATGAGCAGTTCTTC. The V call is TRBV7-7, the J call TRBJ2-1; 14 positions match TRBD2. The CDR3 has 15 amino acids. Germline CDR1 and CDR2: SSHAT and FNYEAQ (reference sequence). J lost 7 bases, V lost 3 bases, and 2 bases had no gene match.

This sequence joins TRBV6-4 and TRBJ1-1; 8 bases line up with TRBD1. Trimming removed 3 bases from V and 1 base from J; junction bases left unmatched: 4. Germline assignment: CDR1 MRHNA and CDR2 SNTAGT. The CDR3 extends over 15 amino acids. CDR3 in DNA: TGTGCCAGCAGTGAAGATGGGACAGGGAACACTGAAGCTTTCTTT. Its protein product is CASSEDGTGNTEAFF.

The rearrangement links TRBV7-9 to TRBJ2-5; a weak D match, TRBD1 (5 bases). The CDR3 is made up of 17 amino acids. V was shortened by 4 bases and J by 5 bases, with 23 bases between the two germline ends. Germline V gene lookup returns CDR1 SEHNR and CDR2 FQNEAQ (reference sequence). The chain's CDR3 is CASSSAGSRIIPETQYF. CDR3 bases: TGTGCCAGCAGCTCCGCAGGGTCTCGGATAATTCCCGAGACCCAGTACTTC.

The genes are TRBV4-2 and TRBJ1-5, with TRBD1 matching 7 bases. The CDR3 has 18 residues. Looked up from germline, CDR1 is LGHNA and CDR2 is YNFKEQ. V dropped 1 base and J dropped 5; count of bases not matched to a gene: 14. The CDR3 DNA sequence: TGTGCCAGCAGCCAAGCAACTATTGGGACAGAAAGATATCAGCCCCAGCATTTT. It translates to CASSQATIGTERYQPQHF.

J is TRBJ1-3 and V is TRBV19, with TRBD1 identical over 9 bases. The CDR3 covers 17 residues. Unmatched junction bases numbered 9, after V lost 4 bases and J lost 2 bases. Germline V gives CDR1 LNHDA, CDR2 SQIVND (reference sequence). CDR3 sequence (DNA): TGTGCCAGTAGTACCCCCCGGACAGGGGTACCTGGAAACACCATATATTTT. Amino acids: CASSTPRTGVPGNTIYF.

The CDR3 loop is CASSPGLAEYNEQFF. CDR3 nucleotides: TGTGCCAGCTCACCGGGACTAGCGGAATACAATGAGCAGTTCTTC. The rearrangement joins TRBV18 to TRBJ2-1; 11 bases are a match to TRBD2. CDR1 and CDR2 from the germline V gene are KGHSH and LQKENI. The CDR3 spans 15 residues. V trimming: 3 bases; J trimming: 4 bases; junction bases outside the gene matches: 2.

The chain employs TRBV12-3 or TRBV12-4 and TRBJ1-2, with TRBD1 matching 7 bases. The CDR3 length is 13 residues. The ends lost 5 bases at V and 8 bases at J; junction bases unmatched: 8. CDR3 loop: CASSPGQRSGYTF. CDR3 DNA sequence: TGTGCCAGCAGTCCGGGACAGCGGTCGGGCTACACCTTC.

This sequence joins TRBV6-5 and TRBJ1-1; a possible D gene is TRBD1 (6 bases). The germline V gene encodes CDR1 MNHEY and CDR2 SVGAGI. V was clipped by 5 bases and J by 3 bases, with 16 bases between them. This CDR3 region has 15 residues. The CDR3 DNA is TGTGCCAGCAGTAGACTACAGGGAGGGGACACTGAAGCTTTCTTT. Amino acid sequence: CASSRLQGGDTEAFF.

The chain recombines TRBV7-8 with TRBJ2-7; 10 positions agree with TRBD1. The germline V gene has CDR1 SGHVS and CDR2 FQNEAQ. The CDR3 spans 17 residues. The trim removed 1 base at V and 0 bases at J, leaving 6 bases unmatched. The CDR3 spells CASSLVATGGFSYEQYF. The CDR3 DNA sequence: TGTGCCAGCAGCTTAGTAGCGACAGGGGGCTTCTCCTACGAGCAGTACTTC.

This rearrangement joins TRBV7-2 to TRBJ2-1; TRBD1 matches at 7 bases. This CDR3 contains 17 residues. J gave up 6 bases and V 1 base, and 12 bases lay outside the gene matches. CDR1 is SGHTA, CDR2 FQGNSA, per germline. The CDR3 sequence: CASSLVFSGGDGNEQFF. In DNA, the CDR3 is TGTGCCAGCAGCTTAGTTTTCTCAGGGGGTGACGGCAATGAGCAGTTCTTC.